This entry describes one TCR beta chain. Unmatched junction bases numbered 17, after V lost 6 bases and J lost 6 bases. The V gene's germline CDR1 is MNHEY and CDR2 SMNVEV (reference sequence). The CDR3 is 18 residues long. Original analysis: Reference gene primers were amplified, and this amplification served to estimate nucleated cell counts. TCRdb keeps only in-frame clones here, not all; method: immunoSEQ multiplex PCR. The DNA was the basis for D and trimming; V, J and clone size are from that table. The table shows about 190,000 clones, with around 90% occurring only once. The data were taken from a study of blood T cell repertoires in COVID-19. Study background: Samples came from the United States, Italy and Spain, spanning acute and convalescent COVID-19. In each case, the material was cDNA or gDNA derived from T cells, B-cell-depleted T cells, or PBMCs.

The V gene is TRBV27, the J gene TRBJ1-5; 10 nucleotides match TRBD1. The sequence was collected from a man aged 35-49 years with acute or convalescent COVID-19. The sequenced sample was peripheral blood. The CDR3 is CASSRQGTGTGVSQPQHF. The CDR3 coding sequence is TGTGCCAGCAGCCGCCAGGGGACCGGGACAGGGGTTAGTCAGCCCCAGCATTTT.